This entry concerns a single T cell receptor beta chain. This sample is part of a study of shared clonotypes between healthy human individuals. Study-wide background: Donors had three CD4 naive, three CD4 memory, two CD8 naive and one CD8 memory plate apiece.

Measured with immunoSEQ multiplex PCR; TCRdb has only the in-frame clones, and not every one. In the table there are more than 550,000 clones, about 90% of which are singletons. The CDR3 is made up of 15 amino acids. J lost 1 base, V lost 3 bases, and 1 base had no gene match. Germline V lookup: CDR1 SGHVS, CDR2 FQNEAQ. Sequencing was performed on memory CD8+ T cells from PBMCs. Noted subset: CD45RO+ cells pooled with CCR7-negative TemRA cells. This clonotype was obtained from a man younger than 30 in good health. Some clones in this sample may be carry-over from other donors' samples. This chain connects TRBV7-8 to TRBJ2-2; 8 nucleotides match TRBD1. The CDR3 protein is CASSFDRGNTGELFF. CDR3 sequence (DNA): TGTGCCAGCAGCTTTGACAGGGGGAACACCGGGGAGCTGTTTTTT.